Reported below is one T cell receptor beta chain. The target antigen is unknown. V was clipped by 4 bases and J by 9 bases, with 16 bases between them. Germline values: CDR1 KGHSH, CDR2 LQKENI. The CDR3 extends over 14 amino acids. The data were obtained in a study of T cell repertoires in ileal Crohn's disease. Patients were adults with ileal or ileocolonic Crohn's disease needing resection. Study outcomes and limitations: Endoscopic recurrence occurred in every patient whose clonality exceeded 26.8%.

Per sample, roughly 500 nanograms of biopsy DNA were TCRB immunosequenced. Generated by immunoSEQ multiplex PCR, the TCRdb table keeps only in-frame clones and is missing some. The sample holds roughly 8,200 clones, about three quarters seen once. This chain links TRBV18 with TRBJ2-1; maybe TRBD2 (6 bases). Sequences were obtained from ileal tissue. The receptor was isolated from an adult with Crohn's disease. The CDR3, as DNA: TGTGCCAGCTCACGCGAGGCGGGGAACGGTGAGCAGTTCTTC. This codes for CASSREAGNGEQFF.